This T cell receptor (beta chain) was retrieved from a study of blood T cell repertoires in COVID-19. Cohort 3 donors were reported recovered after two negative PCRs, clearance, or symptom resolution. Only in-frame clones appear in the TCRdb table, and some are missing; sequencing was by immunoSEQ multiplex PCR. The repertoire holds around 380,000 clones, with approximately 89% as singletons. Trimming cost V 3 bases and J 0 bases, with 8 bases left between them. There are 14 residues in the CDR3. Germline-derived CDR1 and CDR2 are SGHTA and FQGNSA. This clonotype originated in a man aged 25-45 years who had recovered from COVID-19. Material for sequencing was PBMCs or T cells enriched from blood (not recorded which). The chain links TRBV7-2 to TRBJ1-1, with a possible D match to TRBD1 (5 bases). DNA for the CDR3: TGTGCCAGCAGCTTGAGACAGATGAACACTGAAGCTTTCTTT. Its translation: CASSLRQMNTEAFF.